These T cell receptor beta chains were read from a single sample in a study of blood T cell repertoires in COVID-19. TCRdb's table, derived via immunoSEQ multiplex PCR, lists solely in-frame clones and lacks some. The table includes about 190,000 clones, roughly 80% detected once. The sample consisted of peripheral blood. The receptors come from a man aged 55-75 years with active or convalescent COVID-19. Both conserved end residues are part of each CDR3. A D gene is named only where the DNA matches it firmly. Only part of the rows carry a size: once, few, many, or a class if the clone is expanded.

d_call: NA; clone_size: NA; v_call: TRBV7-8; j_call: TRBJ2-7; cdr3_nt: TGTGCCAGCAGAAGGGGTCTCAAGGACGGAATCTACGAGCAGTACTTC; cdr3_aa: CASRRGLKDGIYEQYF
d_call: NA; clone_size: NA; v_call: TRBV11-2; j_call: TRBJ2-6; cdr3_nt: TGTGCCAGCAGCTTAGAGGGGGCGTGGGGGGCCAACGTCCTGACTTTC; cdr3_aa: CASSLEGAWGANVLTF
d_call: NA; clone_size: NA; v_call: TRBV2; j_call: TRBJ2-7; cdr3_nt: TGTGCCAGCAGTGAAGCGCTTCTGAGGGACGAGCAGTACTTC; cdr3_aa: CASSEALLRDEQYF
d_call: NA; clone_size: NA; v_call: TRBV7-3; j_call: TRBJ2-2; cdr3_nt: TGTGCCAGCAGCCCATACAAAACAGGGTGGGGCACCGGGGAGCTGTTTTTT; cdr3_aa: CASSPYKTGWGTGELFF
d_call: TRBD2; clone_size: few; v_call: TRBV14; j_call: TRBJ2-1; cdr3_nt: TGTGCCAGCAACCGTACGGGACTAGCGGGCGATTGGGCCTACAATGAGCAGTTCTTC; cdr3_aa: CASNRTGLAGDWAYNEQFF
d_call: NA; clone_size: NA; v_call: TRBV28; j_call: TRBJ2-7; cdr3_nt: TGTGCCAGCACTTCGGTGGTGGTTTCCTACGAGCAGTACTTC; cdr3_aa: CASTSVVVSYEQYF
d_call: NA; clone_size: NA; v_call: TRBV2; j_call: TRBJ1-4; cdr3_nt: TGTGCCAGCAGTGAAAGGTTGGGCCGGGGGGAGAAACTGTTTTTT; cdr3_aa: CASSERLGRGEKLFF
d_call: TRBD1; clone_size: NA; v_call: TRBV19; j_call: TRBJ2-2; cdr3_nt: TGTGCCAGTAGGATAGAGGGACAGGGGGCAAGCGGGGAGCTGTTTTTT; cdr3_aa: CASRIEGQGASGELFF
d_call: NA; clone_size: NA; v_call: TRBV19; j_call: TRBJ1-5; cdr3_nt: TGTGCCAGTAGTTCCTCAGGGGCGAGGCAGCCCCAGCATTTT; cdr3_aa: CASSSSGARQPQHF
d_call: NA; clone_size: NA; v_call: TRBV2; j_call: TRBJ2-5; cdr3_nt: TGTGCCAGCGGACAGACGAGCCGAGAGACCCAGTACTTC; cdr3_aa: CASGQTSRETQYF
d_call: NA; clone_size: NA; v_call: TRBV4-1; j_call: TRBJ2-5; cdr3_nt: TGCGCCAGCAGCCAAGATATCCGCTTAGGGGTTCCCGAGACCCAGTACTTC; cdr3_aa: CASSQDIRLGVPETQYF
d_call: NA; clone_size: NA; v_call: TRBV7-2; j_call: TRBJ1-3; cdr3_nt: TGTGCCAGCAGCTTAGCGTCAGGGAGGTCTGGAAACACCATATATTTT; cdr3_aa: CASSLASGRSGNTIYF
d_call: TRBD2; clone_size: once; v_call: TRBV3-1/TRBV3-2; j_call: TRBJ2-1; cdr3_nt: TGTGCCAGCAGCCGGGCAGCGGGAGTGTCTCGTCATGAGCAGTTCTTC; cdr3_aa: CASSRAAGVSRHEQFF
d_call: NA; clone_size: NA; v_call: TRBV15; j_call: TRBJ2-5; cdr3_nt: TGTGCCACCAGCAGATCCCTACAGGGTCAAGAGACCCAGTACTTC; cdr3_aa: CATSRSLQGQETQYF
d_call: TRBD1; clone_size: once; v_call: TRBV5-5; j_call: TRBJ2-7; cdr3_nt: TGTGCCAGCAGCTTGACAGGGGGTCTCATCTACGAGCAGTACTTC; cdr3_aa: CASSLTGGLIYEQYF
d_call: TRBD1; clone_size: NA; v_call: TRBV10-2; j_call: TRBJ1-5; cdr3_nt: TGCGCCAGCAGTGGTACAGGGGGCGGTCAGCCCCAGCATTTT; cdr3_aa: CASSGTGGGQPQHF
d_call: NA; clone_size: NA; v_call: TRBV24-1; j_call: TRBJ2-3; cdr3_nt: TGTGCCACCAGTGCGGCGGAGGGTAGCACAGATACGCAGTATTTT; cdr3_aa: CATSAAEGSTDTQYF
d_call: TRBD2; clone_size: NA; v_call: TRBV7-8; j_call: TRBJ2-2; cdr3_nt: TGTGCCAGCAGCCCCACTAGCGTGAGGACCGGGGAGCTGTTTTTT; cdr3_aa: CASSPTSVRTGELFF
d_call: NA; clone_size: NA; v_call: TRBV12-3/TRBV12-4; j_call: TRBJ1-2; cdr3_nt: TGTGCCAGCAGTTTTGACAGTTCCTATGGCTACACCTTC; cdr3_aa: CASSFDSSYGYTF
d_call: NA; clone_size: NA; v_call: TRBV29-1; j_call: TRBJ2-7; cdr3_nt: TGCAGCGTTGAAGATCCACAGGTTGAGTCCTACGAGCAGTACTTC; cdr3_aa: CSVEDPQVESYEQYF
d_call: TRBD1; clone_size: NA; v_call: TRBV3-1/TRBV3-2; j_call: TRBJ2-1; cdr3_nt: TGTGCTACCAGACAGGGGAACAATGAGCAGTTCTTC; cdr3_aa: CATRQGNNEQFF
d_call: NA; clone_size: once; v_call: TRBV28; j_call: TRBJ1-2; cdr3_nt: TGTGCCAGCAGCCGAGCTAACTATGGCTACACCTTC; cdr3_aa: CASSRANYGYTF
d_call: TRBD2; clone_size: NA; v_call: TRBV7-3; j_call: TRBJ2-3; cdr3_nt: TGTGCCAGCAGCCAGACTAGAGCTAGCGGGAGGACAGATACGCAGTATTTT; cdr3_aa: CASSQTRASGRTDTQYF
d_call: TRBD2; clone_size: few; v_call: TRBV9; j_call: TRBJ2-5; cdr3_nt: TGTGCCAGCAGCCGGCCGGGACTATTCTCGGAGACCCAGTACTTC; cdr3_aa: CASSRPGLFSETQYF
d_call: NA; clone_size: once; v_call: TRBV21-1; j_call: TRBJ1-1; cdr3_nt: TGTGCCAGCGGAGAGCCTTTCGGGACTGAAGCTTTCTTT; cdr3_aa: CASGEPFGTEAFF
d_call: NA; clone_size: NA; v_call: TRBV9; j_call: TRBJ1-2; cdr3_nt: TGTGCCAGCAGCGTAGGGACGATTGGACACCCTTATGGATATGGCTACACCTTC; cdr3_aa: CASSVGTIGHPYGYGYTF
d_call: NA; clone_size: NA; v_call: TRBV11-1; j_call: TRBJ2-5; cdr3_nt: TGTGCCAGCAGCTTAGCAGGAGTAGAGACCCAGTACTTC; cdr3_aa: CASSLAGVETQYF
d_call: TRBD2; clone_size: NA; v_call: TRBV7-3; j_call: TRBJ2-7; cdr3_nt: TGTGCCAGCAGCTTAGGGCTAGCGGGATCCTACGAGCAGTACTTC; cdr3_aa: CASSLGLAGSYEQYF
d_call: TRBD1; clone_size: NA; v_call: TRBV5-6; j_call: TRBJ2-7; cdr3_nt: TGTGCCAGCAGCTTTGGACAGGGGCTGTACGAGCAGTACTTC; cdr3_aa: CASSFGQGLYEQYF
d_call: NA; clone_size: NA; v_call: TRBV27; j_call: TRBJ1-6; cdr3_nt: TGTGCCAGCAGTACAGGGAACCCCTCCTATAATTCACCCCTCCACTTT; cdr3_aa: CASSTGNPSYNSPLHF
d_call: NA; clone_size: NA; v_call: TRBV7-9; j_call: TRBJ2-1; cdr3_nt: TGTGCCAGCAGCCCGCGGACAGACCTCTACAATGAGCAGTTCTTC; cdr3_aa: CASSPRTDLYNEQFF
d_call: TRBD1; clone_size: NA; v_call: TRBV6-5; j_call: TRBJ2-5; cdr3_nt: TGTGCCAGCAGTTACTTCAGACAGGGGGGAAAGACCCAGTACTTC; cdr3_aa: CASSYFRQGGKTQYF
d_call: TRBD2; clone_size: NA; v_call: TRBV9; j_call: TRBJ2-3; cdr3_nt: TGTGCCAGCAGCTCCACCACTAGCGGCCAATTGGATACGCAGTATTTT; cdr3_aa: CASSSTTSGQLDTQYF
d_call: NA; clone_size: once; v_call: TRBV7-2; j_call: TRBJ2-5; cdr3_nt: TGTGCCAGCACCCCTGGAGGGGAAGCCGGGGAGACCCAGTACTTC; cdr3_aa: CASTPGGEAGETQYF